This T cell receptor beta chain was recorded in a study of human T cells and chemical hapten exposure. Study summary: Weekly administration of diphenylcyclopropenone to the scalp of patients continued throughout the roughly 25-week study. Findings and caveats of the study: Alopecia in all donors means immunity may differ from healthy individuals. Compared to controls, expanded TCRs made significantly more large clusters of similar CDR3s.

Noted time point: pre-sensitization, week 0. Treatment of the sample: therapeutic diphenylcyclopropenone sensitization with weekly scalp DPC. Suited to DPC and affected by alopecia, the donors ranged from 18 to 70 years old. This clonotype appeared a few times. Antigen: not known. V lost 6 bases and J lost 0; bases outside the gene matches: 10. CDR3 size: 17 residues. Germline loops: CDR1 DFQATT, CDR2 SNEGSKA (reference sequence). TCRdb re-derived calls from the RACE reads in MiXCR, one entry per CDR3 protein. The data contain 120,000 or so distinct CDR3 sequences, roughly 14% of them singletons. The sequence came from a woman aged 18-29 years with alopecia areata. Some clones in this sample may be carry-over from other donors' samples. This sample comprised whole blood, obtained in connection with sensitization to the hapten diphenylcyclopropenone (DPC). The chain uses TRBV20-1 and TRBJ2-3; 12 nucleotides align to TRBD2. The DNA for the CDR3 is TGCAGTGCACCAGGGACTAGCGGGCCGAGTAGCACAGATACGCAGTATTTT. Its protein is CSAPGTSGPSSTDTQYF.